Presented here are 31 T cell receptor beta chains from one specimen sequenced in a study of shared clonotypes between healthy human individuals. Sequencing was performed with immunoSEQ multiplex PCR; in TCRdb, only in-frame clones are kept and a portion is missing. The sample yields hundreds of thousands of clones, roughly 70% seen once. The source material was memory CD4+ T cells sorted from blood. Subset meaning: CD45RA-negative fraction. All receptors come from a woman in her 30s in good health.

This sequence joins TRBV19 and TRBJ2-7, with D tentatively TRBD2 (6 bases). The germline V and J ends were trimmed by 1 base and 6 bases, with 16 bases remaining between them. The germline CDR1 and CDR2 sequences are LNHDA and SQIVND (reference sequence). The CDR3 is 15 residues long. CDR3 nucleotide sequence: TGTGCCAGTAGTATAGGTTTGGGAGGATGGAGCGAGCAGTACTTC. This translates into CASSIGLGGWSEQYF. Filled out from reference TRBV19 and TRBJ2-7, the complete variable domain reads DGGITQSPKYLFRKEGQNVTLSCEQNLNHDAMYWYRQDPGQGLRLIYYSQIVNDFQKGDIAEGYSVSREKKESFPLTVTSAQKNPTAFYLCASSIGLGGWSEQYFGPGTRLTVT.

This clone was detected ten times or more. Other nucleotide sequences from this sample produce the same CDR3. This chain uses TRBV19 with TRBJ2-1; TRBD1 aligns across 10 bases. Germline V lookup: CDR1 LNHDA, CDR2 SQIVND (reference sequence). V lost 4 bases to trimming and J lost 10 bases; unmatched junction nucleotides: 1. This CDR3 spans 12 amino acids. The CDR3 spells CASSTGQGEQFF. The DNA for the CDR3 is TGTGCCAGTAGTACGGGACAGGGGGAGCAGTTCTTC.

There are a few counts of this clone. This rearrangement joins TRBV25-1 to TRBJ2-5; the D is unclear. CDR1 MGHDK and CDR2 SYGVNS come from the germline V gene. The CDR3 is 11 residues long. V was pared by 2 bases and J by 7 bases, with 5 bases between. The CDR3 spells CASSEKGTQYF. CDR3 sequence (DNA): TGTGCCAGCAGTGAAAAGGGGACCCAGTACTTC. The variable domain in full, completed from reference TRBV25-1 and TRBJ2-5, reads EADIYQTPRYLVIGTGKKITLECSQTMGHDKMYWYQQDPGMELHLIHYSYGVNSTEKGDLSSESTVSRIRTEHFPLTLESARPSHTSQYLCASSEKGTQYFGPGTRLLVL.

The chain is built from TRBV25-1 and TRBJ1-4, with D possibly matching TRBD1 (5 bases). Trimming shortened V by 6 bases and J by 6 bases, and 14 bases separated the two germline ends. Germline V gene lookup returns CDR1 MGHDK and CDR2 SYGVNS. The CDR3 consists of 14 residues. CDR3 residues: CASRPGGEYEKLFF. CDR3 DNA: TGTGCCAGCAGGCCCGGGGGAGAGTATGAAAAACTGTTTTTT.

The V and J genes are TRBV19 and TRBJ2-2; D is ambiguous. Germline loops: CDR1 LNHDA, CDR2 SQIVND (reference sequence). Trimming took off 3 bases at V and 5 bases at J, with 10 bases between the two ends. The CDR3 has 14 residues. This chain's CDR3 is CASSMNYPTGELFF. Here the CDR3 DNA reads TGTGCCAGTAGTATGAACTATCCGACCGGGGAGCTGTTTTTT. Supplemented by reference TRBV19 and TRBJ2-2, the full variable domain reads DGGITQSPKYLFRKEGQNVTLSCEQNLNHDAMYWYRQDPGQGLRLIYYSQIVNDFQKGDIAEGYSVSREKKESFPLTVTSAQKNPTAFYLCASSMNYPTGELFFGEGSRLTVL.

The chain recombines TRBV5-1 with TRBJ2-3, with 11 bases matching TRBD2. This CDR3 has 15 amino acids. Germline V lookup: CDR1 SGHRS, CDR2 YFSETQ. Germline trimming cut 3 bases from V and 6 bases from J; bases unmatched to any gene: 6. Here the CDR3 DNA reads TGCGCCAGCAGCTCGCTAGCGGGAGGACCGGATACGCAGTATTTT. Translation: CASSSLAGGPDTQYF. The variable domain in full, with the rest retrieved from reference TRBV5-1 and TRBJ2-3, is KAGVTQTPRYLIKTRGQQVTLSCSPISGHRSVSWYQQTPGQGLQFLFEYFSETQRNKGNFPGRFSGRQFSNSRSEMNVSTLELGDSALYLCASSSLAGGPDTQYFGPGTRLTVL.

This clone was picked up a small number of times. The chain links TRBV7-8 to TRBJ2-6; D perhaps matches TRBD2 (6 bases). The germline CDR1 and CDR2 sequences are SGHVS and FQNEAQ. V was shortened by 2 bases and J by 3 bases, with 14 bases between the two germline ends. The length of the CDR3 is 17 residues. The CDR3 here is CASSLSAGRSGANVLTF. The CDR3 DNA reads as TGTGCCAGCAGCTTAAGCGCAGGGAGGAGTGGGGCCAACGTCCTGACTTTC. Supplemented by reference TRBV7-8 and TRBJ2-6, the full variable domain reads GAGVSQSPRYKVAKRGQDVALRCDPISGHVSLFWYQQALGQGPEFLTYFQNEAQLDKSGLPSDRFFAERPEGSVSTLKIQRTQQEDSAVYLCASSLSAGRSGANVLTFGAGSRLTVL.

The V and J genes are TRBV2 and TRBJ2-7; D perhaps matches TRBD1 (5 bases). Germline V gene lookup returns CDR1 SNHLY and CDR2 FYNNEI. The CDR3 has 13 residues. Trimming left V 6 bases short and J 3 bases short, with 12 bases between. CDR3 in DNA: TGTGCCAGCAGCCGCAGGGTGGGCTACGAGCAGTACTTC. Its translation is CASSRRVGYEQYF.

The chain recombines TRBV9 with TRBJ2-1; no reliable D call. Germline CDR1 is SGDLS and CDR2 is YYNGEE. This CDR3 region has 15 residues. Trimming stripped 4 bases from V and 0 bases from J, with 11 bases between. DNA of the CDR3: TGTGCCAGCAGCCCGCAGGTGAGCTCCTACAATGAGCAGTTCTTC. Translated: CASSPQVSSYNEQFF.

This chain joins TRBV7-9 and TRBJ2-5, with D perhaps assigned TRBD1 or TRBD2 (6 bases each). The V gene lost 6 bases and the J gene lost 5 bases, with 16 bases spanning the gap. Germline V lookup: CDR1 SEHNR, CDR2 FQNEAQ (reference sequence). The CDR3 is 14 residues long. CDR3 sequence reads: CASSPEGGWETQYF. CDR3 DNA sequence: TGTGCCAGCAGTCCCGAGGGGGGCTGGGAGACCCAGTACTTC.

In this sample, this clone turned up a few times. This sequence joins TRBV29-1 and TRBJ2-3; D not resolved. The CDR3 covers 11 residues. Looked up from germline, CDR1 is SQVTM and CDR2 is ANQGSEA. CDR3 coding DNA: TGCGCGATTCACCGGGCAGATACGCAGTATTTT. It specifies CAIHRADTQYF.

The chain couples TRBV15 to TRBJ2-5; D might be TRBD1 (5 bases). This CDR3 has 15 residues. Between the trimmed V and J ends, which lost 0 bases and 1 base, there was a span of 9 bases. The V gene's germline CDR1 is LNHNV and CDR2 YYDKDF (reference sequence). The CDR3 spells CATSRDNRLQETQYF. The CDR3 bases are TGTGCCACCAGCAGAGATAACAGGCTCCAAGAGACCCAGTACTTC. The entire variable domain, with the rest obtained from reference TRBV15 and TRBJ2-5, is as follows: DAMVIQNPRYQVTQFGKPVTLSCSQTLNHNVMYWYQQKSSQAPKLLFHYYDKDFNNEADTPDNFQSRRPNTSFCFLDIRSPGLGDTAMYLCATSRDNRLQETQYFGPGTRLLVL.

This chain connects TRBV28 to TRBJ2-3; no firm D call. V lost 5 bases to trimming and J lost 2 bases, with 14 bases between them. Germline CDR1 is MDHEN and CDR2 is SYDVKM. The CDR3 loop spans 15 amino acids. This CDR3 is CASSRRHLNTDTQYF. The CDR3 DNA reads TGTGCCAGCAGTCGGCGACACCTAAACACAGATACGCAGTATTTT.

The chain employs TRBV7-2 and TRBJ2-2; unclear D gene. The CDR3 has 14 residues. CDR1 is SGHTA, CDR2 FQGNSA, per germline. V was shortened by 1 base and J by 4 bases, with 7 bases between the two germline ends. CDR3 amino acids: CASSLVPATGELFF. Here the CDR3 DNA reads TGTGCCAGCAGCTTAGTCCCAGCCACCGGGGAGCTGTTTTTT.

This clone is a singleton in its sample. The chain recombines TRBV19 with TRBJ1-3; D uncertain. The CDR3 is 18 amino acids. Germline V gene lookup returns CDR1 LNHDA and CDR2 SQIVND (reference sequence). Trimming pared 6 bases from V and 1 base from J, leaving 22 bases between. CDR3 amino acids: CASSRSQFQRASGNTIYF. CDR3 nucleotides: TGTGCCAGTAGCCGCAGCCAATTCCAGAGGGCATCTGGAAACACCATATATTTT. Filled out from reference TRBV19 and TRBJ1-3, the complete variable domain reads DGGITQSPKYLFRKEGQNVTLSCEQNLNHDAMYWYRQDPGQGLRLIYYSQIVNDFQKGDIAEGYSVSREKKESFPLTVTSAQKNPTAFYLCASSRSQFQRASGNTIYFGEGSWLTVV.

This chain uses TRBV27 with TRBJ1-1; D uncertain. V was cut by 3 bases and J by 6 bases, with 11 bases left in between. CDR3 length: 13 amino acids. Per the germline V gene, CDR1 is MNHEY and CDR2 is SMNVEV (reference sequence). CDR3 nucleotides: TGTGCCAGCAGTTTTGCGTTTGGCGCTGAAGCTTTCTTT. Amino acid sequence: CASSFAFGAEAFF.

V gene TRBV27 combines with J gene TRBJ2-3; 10 positions agree with TRBD1. Trimming cost V 5 bases and J 3 bases; bases outside gene matches: 8. This CDR3 is 16 amino acids long. Germline-derived CDR1 and CDR2 are MNHEY and SMNVEV (reference sequence). The CDR3 reads CASSPRDRGSTDTQYF. In nucleotides, the CDR3 is TGTGCCAGCAGTCCACGGGACAGGGGTTCGACAGATACGCAGTATTTT.

This clone was observed a few times. The V and J genes are TRBV10-3 and TRBJ1-4, with D unclear. In germline, CDR1 is ENHRY, CDR2 SYGVKD. CDR3 length: 15 residues. The V end lost 0 bases, the J end lost 8 bases, and 13 bases lay between the germline ends. The CDR3 protein is CAISESGGSREKLFF. In nucleotides, the CDR3 is TGTGCCATCAGTGAGTCTGGAGGATCGCGGGAAAAACTGTTTTTT.

The J gene is TRBJ2-3, the V gene TRBV7-2, with 10 nucleotides matching TRBD2. Germline V gene data show CDR1 as SGHTA and CDR2 as FQGNSA. CDR3 length equals 18 residues. Trimming took 0 bases from V and 0 from J; bases not matched to a gene: 6. CDR3 region: CASSLAGGLAVSTDTQYF. CDR3 DNA sequence: TGTGCCAGCAGCTTAGCGGGAGGACTAGCGGTTAGCACAGATACGCAGTATTTT.

This clone was seen ten or more times. The rearrangement joins TRBV7-9 to TRBJ1-4; the D is unclear. V was cut by 2 bases and J by 8 bases, with 6 bases left in between. Germline CDR1 SEHNR, CDR2 FQNEAQ (reference sequence). The CDR3 loop spans 12 amino acids. CDR3 loop: CASSLSREKLFF. CDR3 DNA sequence: TGTGCCAGCAGCTTAAGCCGGGAAAAACTGTTTTTT.

The CDR3 loop is CASRGTAKNIQYF. The CDR3 region has the DNA TGTGCCAGCAGGGGGACAGCCAAAAACATTCAGTACTTC. The chain combines TRBV28 with TRBJ2-4; D may match TRBD1 or TRBD2 (5 bases each). This CDR3 region has 13 residues. The germline V and J ends were trimmed by 6 bases and 0 bases, with 6 bases remaining between them. CDR1 and CDR2 from the germline V gene are MDHEN and SYDVKM.

At least ten counts were recorded for this clone. The V and J genes are TRBV9 and TRBJ2-3; D call uncertain. V lost 0 bases to trimming and J lost 2 bases, with 1 base between them. The CDR3 consists of 12 residues. Germline V gene data show CDR1 as SGDLS and CDR2 as YYNGEE. In nucleotides, the CDR3 is TGTGCCAGCAGCGTAGACACAGATACGCAGTATTTT. Its protein is CASSVDTDTQYF.

The chain is built from TRBV30 and TRBJ1-1; the D is unclear. V dropped 7 bases and J dropped 1 base, with 13 bases sitting between them. There are 13 residues in the CDR3. In germline, CDR1 is GTSNPN, CDR2 SVGIG (reference sequence). Here the CDR3 DNA reads TGTGCCTCAACCGAACACCAGAACACTGAAGCTTTCTTT. Protein: CASTEHQNTEAFF.

The gene calls are TRBV6-5 and TRBJ2-5, with 9 bases that match TRBD1. The CDR3 has 15 amino acids. Germline-derived CDR1 and CDR2 are MNHEY and SVGAGI. V shed 5 bases and J 7 bases; nucleotides not matched to a gene: 11. CDR3 sequence (DNA): TGTGCCAGCAGTCCCACCGGGACAGGGTCTTTGACCCAGTACTTC. It specifies CASSPTGTGSLTQYF.

This clone was counted between two and nine times. The rearrangement links TRBV29-1 to TRBJ2-3, with 7 bases fitting TRBD1. Germline CDR1 is SQVTM and CDR2 is ANQGSEA. V was pared by 7 bases and J by 0 bases, with 7 bases of the junction left unmatched. The CDR3 is 14 amino acids. The CDR3 here is CSASGTASTDTQYF. CDR3 in DNA: TGCAGCGCGTCAGGGACAGCTAGCACAGATACGCAGTATTTT.

This clone was counted a single time. This sequence joins TRBV19 and TRBJ2-1; 9 bases map to TRBD2. Germline V gene sequence: CDR1 LNHDA, CDR2 SQIVND (reference sequence). CDR3 length equals 14 residues. J gave up 4 bases and V 9 bases, and 7 bases lay outside the gene matches. The DNA for the CDR3 is TGTGCCAGACGAGCGGGAGGTATGTACAATGAGCAGTTCTTC. Its protein is CARRAGGMYNEQFF.

This chain joins TRBV10-3 and TRBJ1-4; D is ambiguous. Looked up from germline, CDR1 is ENHRY and CDR2 is SYGVKD. Between the trimmed V and J ends, which lost 1 base and 10 bases, there was a span of 13 bases. The CDR3 is 14 amino acids. DNA of the CDR3: TGTGCCATCAGTGAGTTAAACCCGGGGAGAAAACTGTTTTTT. Its translation is CAISELNPGRKLFF.

Many counts were recorded for this clone. The V and J genes are TRBV6-5 and TRBJ1-2; 9 nucleotides match TRBD1. Germline V CDR1 and CDR2: MNHEY, SVGAGI. After removal of 6 bases from V and 7 bases from J, the junction contained 9 bases not matched to a gene. There are 14 residues in the CDR3. This chain's CDR3 is CASSRDREFGGYTF. In nucleotides, the CDR3 is TGTGCCAGCAGCAGGGACAGGGAATTTGGTGGCTACACCTTC.

The chain combines TRBV10-3 with TRBJ2-3; D is unresolved. Per germline, CDR1 ENHRY and CDR2 SYGVKD. The CDR3 covers 16 residues. The V end lost 2 bases, the J end lost 6 bases, and 18 bases lay between the germline ends. CDR3 coding DNA: TGTGCCATCAGTGAGAAGGTTCGCGGTGGAGCCGATACGCAGTATTTT. The encoded protein is CAISEKVRGGADTQYF.

Of note for this clone: A far larger clone is one nucleotide away, so this likely arose from a read error. This sample also contains other DNA sequences that code for the same CDR3. This chain joins TRBV7-2 and TRBJ2-7; TRBD2 might be the D (6 bases). The CDR3 is 14 residues long. Trimming shortened V by 3 bases and J by 4 bases, and 13 bases separated the two germline ends. Germline loops: CDR1 SGHTA, CDR2 FQGNSA. The CDR3 here is CASSLQRDSYEQYF. DNA for the CDR3: TGTGCCAGCAGCTTGCAACGGGACTCTTACGAGCAGTACTTC.

The rearrangement uses TRBV6-5 and TRBJ1-1; D gene unclear. Germline CDR1 and CDR2: MNHEY and SVGAGI. Trimming cost V 5 bases and J 0 bases, with 13 bases left between them. The CDR3 is made up of 15 amino acids. The CDR3 DNA is TGTGCCAGCAGTCGGAGTCGGCGGATGAACACTGAAGCTTTCTTT. This gives the protein CASSRSRRMNTEAFF.